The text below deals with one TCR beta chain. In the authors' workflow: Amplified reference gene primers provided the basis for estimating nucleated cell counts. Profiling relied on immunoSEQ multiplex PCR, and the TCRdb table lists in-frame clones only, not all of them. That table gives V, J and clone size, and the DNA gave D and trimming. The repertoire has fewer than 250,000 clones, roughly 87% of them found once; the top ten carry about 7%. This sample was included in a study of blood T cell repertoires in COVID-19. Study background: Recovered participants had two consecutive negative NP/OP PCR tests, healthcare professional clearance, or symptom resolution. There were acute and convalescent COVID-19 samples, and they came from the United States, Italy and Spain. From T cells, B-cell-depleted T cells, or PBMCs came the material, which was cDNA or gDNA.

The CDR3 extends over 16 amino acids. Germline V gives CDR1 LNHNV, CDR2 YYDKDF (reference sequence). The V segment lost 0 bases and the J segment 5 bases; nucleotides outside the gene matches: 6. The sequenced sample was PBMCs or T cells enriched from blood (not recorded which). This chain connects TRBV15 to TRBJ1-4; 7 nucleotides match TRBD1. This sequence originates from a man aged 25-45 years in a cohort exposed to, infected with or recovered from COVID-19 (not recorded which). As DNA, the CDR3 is TGTGCCACCAGCAGAGATCCGGGACAGAGAAATGAAAAACTGTTTTTT. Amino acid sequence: CATSRDPGQRNEKLFF. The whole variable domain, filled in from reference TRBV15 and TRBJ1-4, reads DAMVIQNPRYQVTQFGKPVTLSCSQTLNHNVMYWYQQKSSQAPKLLFHYYDKDFNNEADTPDNFQSRRPNTSFCFLDIRSPGLGDTAMYLCATSRDPGQRNEKLFFGSGTQLSVL.